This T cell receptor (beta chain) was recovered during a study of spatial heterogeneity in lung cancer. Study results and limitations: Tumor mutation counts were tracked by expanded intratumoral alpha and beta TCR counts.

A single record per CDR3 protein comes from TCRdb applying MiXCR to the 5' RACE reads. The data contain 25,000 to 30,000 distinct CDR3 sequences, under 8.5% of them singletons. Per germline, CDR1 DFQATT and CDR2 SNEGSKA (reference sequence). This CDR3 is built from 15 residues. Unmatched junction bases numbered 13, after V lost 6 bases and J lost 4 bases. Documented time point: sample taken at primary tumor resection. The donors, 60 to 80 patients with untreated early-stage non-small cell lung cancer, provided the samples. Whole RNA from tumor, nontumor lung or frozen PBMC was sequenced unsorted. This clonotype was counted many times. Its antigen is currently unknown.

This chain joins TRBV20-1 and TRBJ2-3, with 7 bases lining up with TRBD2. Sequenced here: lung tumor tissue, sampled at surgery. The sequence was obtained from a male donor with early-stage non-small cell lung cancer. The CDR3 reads CSARGPGGRADTQYF. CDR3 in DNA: TGCAGTGCAAGGGGTCCGGGGGGAAGAGCAGATACGCAGTATTTT.